Below are 3 T cell receptor beta chains sequenced from a single sample in a study of cytomegalovirus exposure and HLA in healthy donors (dated by TCRdb to the late 2010s). Receptor amplification or capture employed the immunoSEQ multiplex PCR assay. The multiplex PCR relied on a mix of 60 forward primers for TCR Vbeta segments and 13 reverse primers for TCR Jbeta segments. TCRdb took this table from immuneACCESS and kept in-frame rearrangements with V and J called. Such tables lack part of the clones; where checked against another copy, unresolved V genes explain under half of the gap, and the rest is unexplained. This sample comprises 160,000 or so clones, around 79% of them detected only once. The ten top clones hold more than 0.55% of the sample. The sequencing sample was made of PBMCs. Receptor source: a woman in her thirties or forties in good health and CMV-seronegative.

The chain has TRBV6-6 and TRBJ1-6; a weak D match, TRBD1 (6 bases). Trimming took off 0 bases at V and 7 bases at J, with 10 bases between the two ends. Germline V gene data show CDR1 as MNHNY and CDR2 as SVGAGI (reference sequence). The CDR3 is 15 amino acids. The CDR3 coding sequence is TGTGCCAGCAGTTACTCGAGACAGGTGAATTCACCCCTCCACTTT. Its protein is CASSYSRQVNSPLHF.

The chain is built from TRBV19 and TRBJ1-3, with 8 bases lining up with TRBD1. Germline-derived CDR1 and CDR2 are LNHDA and SQIVND (reference sequence). This CDR3 has 14 residues. V gave up 10 bases and J gave up 0 bases; unmatched junction bases: 5. The CDR3 sequence is CAKRDRRSGNTIYF. CDR3 sequence (DNA): TGTGCCAAAAGGGACAGGCGCTCTGGAAACACCATATATTTT. The full variable domain, with the rest looked up from reference TRBV19 and TRBJ1-3, is DGGITQSPKYLFRKEGQNVTLSCEQNLNHDAMYWYRQDPGQGLRLIYYSQIVNDFQKGDIAEGYSVSREKKESFPLTVTSAQKNPTAFYLCAKRDRRSGNTIYFGEGSWLTVV.

This chain joins TRBV4-3 and TRBJ2-1, with D possibly matching TRBD1 (6 bases). Trimming removed 0 bases from V and 8 bases from J, with 14 bases in between. Germline V lookup: CDR1 LGHNA, CDR2 YSLEER. CDR3 length equals 15 residues. CDR3 protein: CASSQETGQLDEQFF. The CDR3 nucleotides read TGCGCCAGCAGCCAAGAGACAGGACAGTTAGATGAGCAGTTCTTC.